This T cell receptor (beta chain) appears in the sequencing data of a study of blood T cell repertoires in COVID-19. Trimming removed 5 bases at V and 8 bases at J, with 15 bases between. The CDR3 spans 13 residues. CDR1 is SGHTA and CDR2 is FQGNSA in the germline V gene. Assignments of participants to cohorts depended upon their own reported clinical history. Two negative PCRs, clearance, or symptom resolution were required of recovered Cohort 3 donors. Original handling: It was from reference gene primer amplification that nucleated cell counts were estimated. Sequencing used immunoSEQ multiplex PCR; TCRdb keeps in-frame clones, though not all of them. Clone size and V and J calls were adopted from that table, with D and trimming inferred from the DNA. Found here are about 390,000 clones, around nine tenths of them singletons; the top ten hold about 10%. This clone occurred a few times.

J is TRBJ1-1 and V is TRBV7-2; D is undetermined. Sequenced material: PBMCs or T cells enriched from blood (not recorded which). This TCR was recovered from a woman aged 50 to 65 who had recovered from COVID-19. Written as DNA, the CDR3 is TGTGCCAGCAGCGCGAGTCAGGCCCTGGAAGCTTTCTTT. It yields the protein CASSASQALEAFF.